This T cell receptor beta chain was sequenced during a study of blood T cell repertoires in COVID-19. Original data processing: Amplifying reference gene primers gave estimates of nucleated cell counts. Assay: immunoSEQ multiplex PCR; the TCRdb copy retains only in-frame clones and omits some. That table is the source of V, J and clone size, and D and trimming were worked out from the DNA. The sample lists about 480,000 clones, approximately 90% occurring once. The CDR3 has 12 amino acids. With 3 bases removed from V and 7 bases from J, the gap between germline ends came to 7 bases. The sample was PBMCs or T cells enriched from blood (not recorded which). The TCR sequence derives from a woman aged 40 to 55 who had recovered from COVID-19. The V and J genes are TRBV12-3 or TRBV12-4 and TRBJ2-1; D gene ambiguous. Here the CDR3 reads CASSLRKNEQFF. The CDR3 nucleotides read TGTGCCAGCAGTTTGCGGAAGAATGAGCAGTTCTTC.